The 4 T cell receptor beta chains presented below share a single source sample, sequenced in a study of cytomegalovirus exposure and HLA in healthy donors. Measured with immunoSEQ multiplex PCR; TCRdb has only the in-frame clones, and not every one. The sample includes about 220,000 clones, over 80% of them seen just once. Sequencing input: PBMCs. All receptors derive from a woman under 30 in good health and CMV-seronegative.

The CDR3 here is CASSAREEAFF. For the CDR3, the DNA is TGTGCCAGCAGTGCCAGGGAAGAAGCTTTCTTT. The chain joins TRBV6-5 to TRBJ1-1; tentatively, D is TRBD1 (5 bases). The CDR3 is 11 amino acids. V lost 5 bases and J lost 8, with 9 bases in between. CDR1 MNHEY and CDR2 SVGAGI come from the germline V gene.

The genes are TRBV4-1 and TRBJ2-7; maybe TRBD1 (6 bases). There are 16 residues in the CDR3. Germline V gene sequence: CDR1 MGHRA, CDR2 YSYEKL. Trimming shortened V by 3 bases and J by 4 bases, and 19 bases separated the two germline ends. The CDR3 nucleotides are TGCGCCAGCAGCCAGAGAACAGGGTCGGGTTGGTACGAGCAGTACTTC. Translation gives CASSQRTGSGWYEQYF.

The V and J genes are TRBV5-4 and TRBJ2-3, with D perhaps TRBD1 (5 bases). CDR3 size: 13 residues. The germline CDR1 and CDR2 sequences are SGHNT and YYREEE (reference sequence). V lost 7 bases, J lost 5 bases, and 14 bases lay in between. For the CDR3, the DNA is TGTGCCAGCTTCAGGGATAGGGGAGATACGCAGTATTTT. It encodes CASFRDRGDTQYF.

V gene TRBV5-1 combines with J gene TRBJ2-7; 7 nucleotides line up with TRBD1. The junction had 5 bases not matched to a gene; V was cut back by 0 bases and J by 5 bases. This CDR3 has 14 amino acids. Germline V lookup: CDR1 SGHRS, CDR2 YFSETQ. The CDR3 sequence: CASSLEQGWNEQYF. The CDR3 region has the DNA TGCGCCAGCAGCTTGGAACAGGGGTGGAACGAGCAGTACTTC.